This TCR beta chain was identified during a study of T-cell reconstitution after alpha-beta-depleted transplantation in children (dated by TCRdb to the mid-2010s). Concerning the study at large: Using TCR repertoire profiling, the study followed T-cell immune reconstitution in a quantitative way in children after TCRalphabeta/CD19-depleted allogeneic hematopoietic cell transplantation.

Results and caveats for the whole study, not just this receptor: The high TCRbeta diversity at day 60 in some patients was ascribed to recipient T cells and intrathymic progenitors that had survived conditioning. About two months after transplant, the apparently early recovery of alphabetaT-cell counts reportedly depended on just several hundred clones that had expanded rapidly and came from non-depleted graft cells. Over the following months the frequencies of hyperexpanded clones went down, and after one year T-cell counts and TCRbeta diversity were mostly credited to newly produced T cells.

Of note for this clonotype: What this receptor recognizes is not known. No base-level quality is on record; no much larger clone is a single base apart.

Library preparation employed PCR. The sequencer listed for this sample is Illumina HiSeq 2500. To normalize quantification of the TCRbeta repertoire, the TCR libraries were built with molecular barcoding that relied on unique molecular identifiers. Using fastp trimming at Q25 and MiXCR clonotype assembly, TCRdb reanalyzed the public sequencing data and kept in-frame beta chains. Each entry merges the rows of one CDR3 protein and shows their most common DNA and genes. The sample data list more than 200,000 distinct CDR3 sequences, and 25% of these were observed just once. Of the sample, roughly 2.6% falls within the top ten clones. Reading from cysteine to phenylalanine, the CDR3 counts 13 amino acids. The sequence is cut down to CDR3 DNA, 39 bases in frame from base 1. V trim: 10 bases; J trim: 6 bases; unmatched bases: 11. CDR1 and CDR2, looked up from the germline V gene, are KGHDR and SFDVKD. The treatment or condition label, read with the paper, signifies: allogeneic hematopoietic cell transplantation with graft depleted of TCRalphabeta T cells and CD19 B cells. The children who served as transplant recipients had been given grafts of TCRalphabeta/CD19-depleted allogeneic hematopoietic cells.

The sequence came from a girl aged 2-9 years with Fanconi anemia, due to receive a stem cell transplant. Sequencing used PBMCs, obtained before TCRalphabeta/CD19-depleted stem cell transplant. The chain employs TRBV24-1 and TRBJ2-7; 7 bases in the middle match TRBD2. The DNA sequence is given as TGTGCCACTTCGGGACTACCGTATGGCGAGCAGTACTTC. Its protein product is CATSGLPYGEQYF.